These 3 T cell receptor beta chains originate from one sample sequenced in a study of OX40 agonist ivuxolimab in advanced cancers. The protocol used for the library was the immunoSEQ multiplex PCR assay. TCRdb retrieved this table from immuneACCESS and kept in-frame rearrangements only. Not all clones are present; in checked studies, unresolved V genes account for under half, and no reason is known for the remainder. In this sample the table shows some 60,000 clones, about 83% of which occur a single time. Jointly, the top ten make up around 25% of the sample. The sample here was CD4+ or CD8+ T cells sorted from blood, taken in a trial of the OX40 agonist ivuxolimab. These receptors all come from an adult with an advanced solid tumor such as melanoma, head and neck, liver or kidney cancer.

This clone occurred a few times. The CDR3 reads CASSLVPTNEQFF. CDR3 nucleotides: TGTGCCAGCAGCTTAGTCCCGACTAATGAGCAGTTCTTC. This chain links TRBV11-2 with TRBJ2-1; D is uncertain. The germline CDR1 and CDR2 sequences are SGHAT and FQNNGV. The ends were cut back, 1 base at V and 7 bases at J, with 8 bases in the middle. The CDR3 length is 13 residues.

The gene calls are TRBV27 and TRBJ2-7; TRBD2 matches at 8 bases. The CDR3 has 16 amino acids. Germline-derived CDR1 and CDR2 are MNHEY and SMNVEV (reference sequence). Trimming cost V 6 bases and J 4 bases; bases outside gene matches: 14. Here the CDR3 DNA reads TGTGCCAGCAGGACGGCCGGGGTAGCGGGGATATACGAGCAGTACTTC. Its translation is CASRTAGVAGIYEQYF.

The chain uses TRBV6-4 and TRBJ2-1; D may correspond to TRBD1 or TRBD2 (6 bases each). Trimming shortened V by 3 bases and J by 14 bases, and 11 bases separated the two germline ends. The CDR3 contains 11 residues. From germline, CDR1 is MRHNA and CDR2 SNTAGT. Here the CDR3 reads CASSEGGREFF. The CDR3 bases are TGTGCCAGCAGTGAGGGGGGCCGGGAGTTCTTC.